Below are 9 T cell receptor beta chains sequenced from a single sample in a study of blood T cells in healthy people across ages. Using a J-beta primer mix together with a sample-barcoded 5' primer, a second PCR was run for roughly 7 to 12 cycles. TCRdb analysed the 5' RACE reads with MiXCR anew, one entry per CDR3 protein. The table shows 650,000 to 700,000 distinct CDR3 sequences, with 32% occurring only once. The specimen was blood. The source of these receptors is a woman over 75 in good health.

A few counts support this clonotype. One base away lies a much larger clone, so this may be a sequencing read error. The genes are TRBV6-5 and TRBJ1-4; tentative D call: TRBD1 (6 bases). The CDR3 covers 15 residues. CDR1 MNHEY and CDR2 SVGAGI come from the germline V gene. The CDR3 sequence is CAGSYGGLTNEKLFF. CDR3 in DNA: TGTGCCGGCAGTTATGGGGGGCTCACTAATGAAAAACTGTTTTTT.

The chain recombines TRBV7-2 with TRBJ2-5; D may be TRBD2 (6 bases). Trimming took 2 bases from V and 5 from J, leaving 15 bases between them. CDR3 length: 15 residues. The germline CDR1 and CDR2 sequences are SGHTA and FQGNSA. CDR3 protein: CASSLTMTSGETQYF. The CDR3 DNA reads as TGTGCCAGCAGCTTAACCATGACTAGTGGTGAGACCCAGTACTTC. Full variable domain (rest looked up from reference TRBV7-2 and TRBJ2-5): GAGVSQSPSNKVTEKGKDVELRCDPISGHTALYWYRQSLGQGLEFLIYFQGNSAPDKSGLPSDRFSAERTGGSVSTLTIQRTQQEDSAVYLCASSLTMTSGETQYFGPGTRLLVL.

The sample holds a few counts of this clonotype. The rearrangement links TRBV30 to TRBJ1-4; D may be TRBD1 (5 bases). Per the germline V gene, CDR1 is GTSNPN and CDR2 is SVGIG (reference sequence). V was cut by 0 bases and J by 5 bases, with 10 bases left in between. The CDR3 has 14 residues. In nucleotides, the CDR3 is TGTGCCTGGAGTGTACAGGAGTTAAATGAAAAACTGTTTTTT. Its translation is CAWSVQELNEKLFF.

This clonotype appeared a few times. The chain has TRBV5-4 and TRBJ1-2; perhaps TRBD1 as D (5 bases). This CDR3 contains 16 residues. Germline CDR1 is SGHNT and CDR2 is YYREEE (reference sequence). Trimming stripped 7 bases from V and 1 base from J, with 20 bases between. CDR3 protein: CASAGQAGRSNYGYTF. CDR3 in DNA: TGTGCCAGCGCTGGTCAGGCAGGGCGGAGTAACTATGGCTACACCTTC.

As regards this clonotype: Since the CDR3 does not end with the conserved phenylalanine or tryptophan, this likely comes from a read error. The chain carries TRBV12-3 or TRBV12-4 and TRBJ2-3; D possibly corresponds to TRBD2 (6 bases). Trimming removed 3 bases at V and 1 base at J, with 14 bases between. The CDR3 sequence is 16 residues long. The CDR3 nucleotides read TGTGCCAGCAGTTTCTCTAGCGCGGTAGGCACAGATACGCAGTATTCC. It yields the protein CASSFSSAVGTDTQYS.

Notes on this clonotype: Just one base apart from a much larger clone, this may be a read error. The rearrangement links TRBV7-2 to TRBJ2-3; the D is unclear. Germline lookup yields CDR1 SGHTA and CDR2 FQGNSA. The length of the CDR3 is 12 residues. The CDR3: CAGSVPADTQYF. The CDR3 DNA reads as TGTGCCGGCAGTGTCCCCGCAGATACGCAGTATTTT.

The chain links TRBV7-9 to TRBJ1-6; D unresolved. The V end lost 5 bases, the J end lost 4 bases, and 12 bases lay between the germline ends. CDR3 length equals 15 residues. Germline V gives CDR1 SEHNR, CDR2 FQNEAQ (reference sequence). The CDR3 is CASSDGLTYNSPLHF. CDR3 in DNA: TGTGCCAGCAGCGACGGACTGACTTATAATTCACCCCTCCACTTT.

As regards this clonotype: A much larger clone differs by one base, so this may be a read error. The chain recombines TRBV5-6 with TRBJ2-5, with D perhaps matching TRBD2 (6 bases). The germline V gene encodes CDR1 SGHDT and CDR2 YYEEEE. This CDR3 contains 14 residues. The CDR3 reads CASSWVGGEEPQYF. CDR3 nucleotide sequence: TGTGCCAGCAGCTGGGTAGGAGGGGAAGAGCCCCAGTACTTC.

The chain carries TRBV9 and TRBJ2-3, with D possibly being TRBD1 or TRBD2 (5 bases each). The CDR3 sequence is 16 residues long. CDR1 SGDLS and CDR2 YYNGEE come from the germline V gene. The germline V and J ends were trimmed by 2 bases and 7 bases, with 20 bases remaining between them. CDR3 bases: TGTGCCAGCAGCGTGGGCGGACACGACTATACCAATACGCAGTATTTT. It translates to CASSVGGHDYTNTQYF.